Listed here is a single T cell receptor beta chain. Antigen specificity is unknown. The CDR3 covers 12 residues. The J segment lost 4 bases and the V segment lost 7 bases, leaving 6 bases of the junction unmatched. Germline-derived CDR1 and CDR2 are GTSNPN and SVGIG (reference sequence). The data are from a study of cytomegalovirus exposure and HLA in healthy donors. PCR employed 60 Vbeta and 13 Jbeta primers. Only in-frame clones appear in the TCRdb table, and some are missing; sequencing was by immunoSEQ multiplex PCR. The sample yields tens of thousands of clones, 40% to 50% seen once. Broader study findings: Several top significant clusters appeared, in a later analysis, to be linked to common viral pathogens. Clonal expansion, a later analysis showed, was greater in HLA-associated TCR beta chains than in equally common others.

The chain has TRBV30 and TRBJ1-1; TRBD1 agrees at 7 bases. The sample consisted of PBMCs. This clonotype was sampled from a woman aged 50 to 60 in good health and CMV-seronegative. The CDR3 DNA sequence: TGTGCCTACCGACAGGGTTCCACTGAAGCTTTCTTT. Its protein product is CAYRQGSTEAFF.